This TCR beta chain was recovered during a study of T cells in Graves' hyperthyroidism and ophthalmopathy (dated by TCRdb to the late 2010s). The study in broad terms: Peripheral blood samples were taken at the time of initial diagnosis, prior to any treatment. In addition, the study compared T-cell repertoires in thyroid tissue and in blood from about six Graves' hyperthyroidism patients. The 100 discovery patients were divided at random into training and test sets in a 7:3 ratio. A discovery cohort of 95 to 100 patients, 43 with Graves' ophthalmopathy and approximately 55 with stable Graves' hyperthyroidism, was used to find distinguishing TCR V-J signatures. The paper reports TCR Vbeta CDR3 sequencing of about 140 peripheral blood samples: under 45 ophthalmopathy, under 80 hyperthyroidism and approximately 17 progressor patients. After blood sampling, hyperthyroidism patients were treated with methimazole at a starting dose of 30 mg daily, and ophthalmopathy patients were treated with high-dose intravenous methylprednisolone. An independent validation cohort of some 18 hyperthyroidism patients and about 16 patients who later progressed to ophthalmopathy tested prospective prediction of ophthalmopathy. Points the paper makes about the study in general: No statistical method was used to set the sample size in advance, and investigators knew the group allocation. Blood samples also contained most of the expanded thyroid clonotypes (frequency above 0.001), which suggests that blood repertoires may reflect thyroid immune responses. In validation, the model predicted progression to ophthalmopathy with over 65% sensitivity and roughly 75% specificity, a median of roughly seven months before onset. A model built on a 13 V-J signature distinguished ophthalmopathy from stable hyperthyroidism, reaching about 88% sensitivity and about 81% specificity in cross-validation and 80%/75% in testing.

This clonotype was detected a few times. Its antigen is not yet known. No much larger clone exists at a distance of one base, and base qualities are not known. The germline V gene provides CDR1 MNHEY and CDR2 SVGEGT. V is pared back by 7 bases and J by 0 bases, with 10 bases lying between the germline termini. The CDR3, cysteine through phenylalanine, is 14 amino acids long. CDR3 DNA is the only sequence kept; it has 42 bases, read in frame from the first base. The TCR beta CDR3 regions were amplified from the RNA transcripts. The TCR CDR3 was subjected to a first round of RT-PCR using the HTBI primer set and the Qiagen OneStep RT-PCR kit. Libraries were constructed in a second round of multiplex PCR, after which size selection and purification were performed. Libraries were sequenced paired-end with 100 bp reads on an Illumina HiSeq2000. In the source study's methods: SOAPnuke was used to process the raw data, throwing out any read that contained adapters or uncalled bases, had a mean Phred below 15, or lacked an exact constant-primer or identifier match. COPE v1.2.5 was used to merge high-quality paired reads, and clonotypes were defined as unique nucleotide sequences. MiTCR v1.1 was used to align the clonotypes against IMGT TRBV, TRBD and TRBJ reference segments. The analysis was restricted to V-J combinations with a frequency above 0.0001, which together covered just over 98% of the repertoires. A TCS score was defined as the ratio between F50 (clonal expansion) and ExV (chaos), using BLOSUM62-based TCRdist between CDR3 peptides within each V-J. Welch's t-statistics and random forest reduced 500 to 650 V-J features to some 14, which were used in a naive Bayes classifier (R e1071). Starting from the raw public reads, TCRdb applied fastp trimming at Q25, assembled clones with MiXCR and retained in-frame beta chains. Merged by CDR3 protein, the rows form single entries marked with the most common genes and DNA. The V and J calls shown here were made by TCRdb, not taken from the authors' results. Here the sample has about 690,000 distinct CDR3 sequences; roughly 17% occur a single time. Roughly 16% of the sample is held by the ten biggest clonotypes.

Graves' hyperthyroidism was defined as stable when no progression to ophthalmopathy occurred over 18 months of follow-up. Hyperthyroidism patients were newly diagnosed, with disease duration under 2 months, and aged 18 to 65 years. Any patient with an uncontrolled infection, another autoimmune disease, pregnancy or lactation was excluded. Clinical symptoms, serum thyroxine and TRAb, thyroid ultrasound, and orbital computed tomography formed the basis for the diagnoses. PBMCs were isolated from 10 ml of fresh peripheral blood by Ficoll-Paque density gradient centrifugation. Total RNA was extracted using Trizol reagent, and RNA quality was assessed on an Agilent 2100 Bioanalyzer.

This TCR came from a man in his fifties with Graves' hyperthyroidism. Source material: blood. The V and J segments used are TRBV6-2 or TRBV6-3 and TRBJ1-5; no D gene is confidently identified. The DNA is as follows: TGTGCCAGCAAATCGAAGGATAGCAATCAGCCCCAGCATTTT. Protein translation: CASKSKDSNQPQHF.